The TCR beta chain described here comes from a study of T cells after yellow fever vaccination. This clonotype is labeled medium-sized. With 3 bases removed from V and 4 bases from J, the gap between germline ends came to 11 bases. The CDR3 is 14 amino acids. TCRdb analysed the 5' RACE reads with MiXCR anew, one entry per CDR3 protein. The sample contains tens of thousands of distinct CDR3 sequences, roughly 8% of which appear only once. The chain is built from TRBV12-3 or TRBV12-4 and TRBJ2-3, with D possibly called TRBD1 or TRBD2 (5 bases each). This sample comprised CD8+ T cells sorted from PBMCs, obtained on the day of the yellow fever booster vaccination. The source is a man between 25 and 39 years old who received the YFV17D yellow fever vaccine. The CDR3 bases are TGTGCCAGCAGTTTCAGGGTCGGGGCAGATACGCAGTATTTT. Translating gives CASSFRVGADTQYF.